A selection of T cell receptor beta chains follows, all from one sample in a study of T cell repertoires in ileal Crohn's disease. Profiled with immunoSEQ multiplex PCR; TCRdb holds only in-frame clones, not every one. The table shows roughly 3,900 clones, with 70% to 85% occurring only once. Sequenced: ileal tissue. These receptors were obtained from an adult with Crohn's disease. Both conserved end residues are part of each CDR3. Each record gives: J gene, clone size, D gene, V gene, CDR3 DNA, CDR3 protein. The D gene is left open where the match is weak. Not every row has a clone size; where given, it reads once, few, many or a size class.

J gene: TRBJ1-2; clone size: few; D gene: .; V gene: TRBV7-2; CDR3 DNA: TGTGCCAGCAGCACTACCGTCTCGACAGGATCTGGCTACACCTTC; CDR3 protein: CASSTTVSTGSGYTF
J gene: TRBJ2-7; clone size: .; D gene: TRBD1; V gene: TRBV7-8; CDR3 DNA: TGTGCCAGCAGCACAACCGGGACAGGGGCGAAAACCTACGAGCAGTACTTC; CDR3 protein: CASSTTGTGAKTYEQYF
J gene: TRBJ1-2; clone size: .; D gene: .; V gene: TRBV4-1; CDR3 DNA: TGCGCCAGCAGACTCGAACAGGGCAAAGACTATGGCTACACCTTC; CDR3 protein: CASRLEQGKDYGYTF
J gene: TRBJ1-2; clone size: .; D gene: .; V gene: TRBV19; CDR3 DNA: TGTGCCAGTAGTATAGATAGGGGGAACTATGGCTACACCTTC; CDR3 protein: CASSIDRGNYGYTF
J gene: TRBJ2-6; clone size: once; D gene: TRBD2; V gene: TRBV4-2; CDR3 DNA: TGTGCCAGCAGCCCATTCTGGGAGGGAGGTGGGGCCAACGTCCTGACTTTC; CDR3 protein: CASSPFWEGGGANVLTF
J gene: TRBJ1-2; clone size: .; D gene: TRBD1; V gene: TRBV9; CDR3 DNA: TGTGCCAGCAGCGAAGGACTTGGGGGACAGCTAAACTATGGCTACACCTTC; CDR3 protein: CASSEGLGGQLNYGYTF
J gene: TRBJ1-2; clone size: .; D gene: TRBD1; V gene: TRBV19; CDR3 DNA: TGTGCCAGTAGATCTGTCGGGGGACAGGCGTTCAATGGCTACACCTTC; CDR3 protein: CASRSVGGQAFNGYTF
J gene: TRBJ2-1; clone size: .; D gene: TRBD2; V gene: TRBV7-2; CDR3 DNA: TGTGCCAGCAGCTTAGCCTACACTAGCGGGCAGTTCTTC; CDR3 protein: CASSLAYTSGQFF
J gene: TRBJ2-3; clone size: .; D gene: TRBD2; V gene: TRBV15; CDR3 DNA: TGTGCCACCAGCAGACCTAGCGGGAGAGGGAGTGATACGCAGTATTTT; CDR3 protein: CATSRPSGRGSDTQYF
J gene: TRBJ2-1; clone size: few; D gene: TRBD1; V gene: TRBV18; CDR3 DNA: TGTGCCAGCTCACATTCCGGGACAGGGGGCTACAATGAGCAGTTCTTC; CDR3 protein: CASSHSGTGGYNEQFF
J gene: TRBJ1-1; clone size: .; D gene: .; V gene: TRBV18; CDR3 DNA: TGTGCCAGCTCACCAAGTACAGGGCCTAACACTGAAGCTTTCTTT; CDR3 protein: CASSPSTGPNTEAFF